This passage covers 14 T cell receptor beta chains from one sample sequenced in a study of vaccination and CD4 T cells after COVID-19. Stated time point: late sampling 161 to 241 days after vaccination in a few convalescent patients. The treatment here: approximately 11-day PBMC culture with coronavirus spike peptide pools or control peptides (ViraFEST assay). The antigens these receptors bind are not known. Sequence data for DNA of cultured CD4+ T cells were generated by the Oncomine TCR Beta short-read assay. TCRdb processed the PCR reads anew with MiXCR; each CDR3 protein has one entry. The sample gives some 26,000 distinct CDR3 sequences, around 41% of which show up once; approximately 5.3% is in the top ten. The sequenced sample was CD4+ T cells from blood, cultured in vitro, obtained about 7 months after SARS-CoV-2 vaccination. These receptor sequences come from a human donor who had recovered from COVID-19.

This rearrangement joins TRBV20-1 to TRBJ2-3, with D possibly TRBD1 on 5 matching bases. The CDR3 contains 16 residues. From germline, CDR1 is DFQATT and CDR2 SNEGSKA (reference sequence). V lost 0 bases and J lost 4, with 17 bases in between. The CDR3 region has the DNA TGCAGTGCTAGAGATCAGGGCGGTGGAAGTCCAGATACGCAGTATTTT. Amino acids: CSARDQGGGSPDTQYF.

This chain uses TRBV6-1 with TRBJ2-5; 7 bases map to TRBD1. CDR3 length equals 16 residues. After removal of 6 bases from V and 4 bases from J, the junction contained 14 bases not matched to a gene. CDR1 and CDR2 (germline): MNHNS, SASEGT. The CDR3 sequence is CASSPTPTGRGETQYF. As DNA, the CDR3 is TGTGCCAGCAGCCCCACCCCGACAGGGAGAGGAGAGACCCAGTACTTC.

This clonotype was seen a handful of times. J is TRBJ1-1 and V is TRBV20-1, with TRBD1 matching 7 bases. The junction had 7 bases not matched to a gene; V was cut back by 7 bases and J by 2 bases. Germline CDR1 DFQATT, CDR2 SNEGSKA (reference sequence). The CDR3 spans 13 residues. In DNA form, the CDR3 reads TGCAGTGTCGACAGGGACCGCAACACTGAAGCTTTCTTT. Translating it yields CSVDRDRNTEAFF.

The V gene is TRBV29-1, the J gene TRBJ1-1, with D tentatively TRBD1 (6 bases). The CDR3 has 13 amino acids. Germline lookup yields CDR1 SQVTM and CDR2 ANQGSEA. Trimming removed 7 bases at V and 0 bases at J, with 12 bases between. The CDR3 DNA is TGCAGCGCCGGAGGACAGATGAACACTGAAGCTTTCTTT. Its translation: CSAGGQMNTEAFF.

This clonotype occurred a few times. The chain employs TRBV7-2 and TRBJ1-1; possible D gene TRBD1, 5 bases. This CDR3 region has 13 residues. The V end was cut by 3 bases, the J end by 2 bases, with 7 bases between. The V gene's germline CDR1 is SGHTA and CDR2 FQGNSA. CDR3 sequence (DNA): TGTGCCAGCAGCTTTCAGGGTAACACTGAAGCTTTCTTT. Translated, it gives CASSFQGNTEAFF.

This clonotype was detected only a few times. The chain joins TRBV20-1 to TRBJ2-3; D gene unclear. The V end lost 6 bases, the J end lost 1 base, and 8 bases lay between the germline ends. This CDR3 contains 12 residues. Germline assignment: CDR1 DFQATT and CDR2 SNEGSKA (reference sequence). CDR3 in amino acids: CSATYRTDTQYF. CDR3 nucleotides: TGCAGTGCCACGTACCGCACAGATACGCAGTATTTT.

The gene calls are TRBV28 and TRBJ2-6, with TRBD2 as a possible D gene (5 bases). CDR1 MDHEN and CDR2 SYDVKM come from the germline V gene. V shed 3 bases and J shed 0 bases, with 9 bases lying between them. The CDR3 covers 16 residues. The CDR3 sequence is CASSLLGSSGANVLTF. CDR3 coding DNA: TGTGCCAGCAGTTTGCTGGGGAGCTCTGGGGCCAACGTCCTGACTTTC.

This CDR3 reads CASSLVGRAQNQPQHF. The CDR3 DNA follows: TGCGCCAGCAGCTTGGTTGGTCGGGCACAGAATCAGCCCCAGCATTTT. The chain links TRBV5-1 to TRBJ1-5; D is uncertain. This CDR3 is 16 amino acids long. Trimming stripped 0 bases from V and 4 bases from J, with 14 bases between. Per germline, CDR1 SGHRS and CDR2 YFSETQ.

The chain links TRBV6-1 to TRBJ1-2, with 9 bases fitting TRBD1. The CDR3 loop spans 14 amino acids. Germline V lookup: CDR1 MNHNS, CDR2 SASEGT. Germline trimming cut 7 bases from V and 3 bases from J; bases unmatched to any gene: 6. CDR3 amino acids: CASIDRTGDYGYTF. As DNA, the CDR3 is TGTGCCAGCATCGATCGGACAGGGGACTATGGCTACACCTTC.

The V and J genes are TRBV5-4 and TRBJ2-5, with D perhaps TRBD1 or TRBD2 (5 bases each). Trimming shortened V by 1 base and J by 2 bases, and 12 bases separated the two germline ends. Germline CDR1 SGHNT, CDR2 YYREEE (reference sequence). CDR3 length equals 15 residues. The CDR3 sequence: CASSLKSGQQETQYF. The DNA of the CDR3 is TGTGCCAGCAGCTTGAAGTCGGGGCAACAAGAGACCCAGTACTTC.

This rearrangement joins TRBV20-1 to TRBJ2-5, with D maybe TRBD2 (6 bases). The germline V gene encodes CDR1 DFQATT and CDR2 SNEGSKA (reference sequence). The ends were cut back, 6 bases at V and 2 bases at J, with 19 bases in the middle. This CDR3 has 15 residues. The CDR3 loop is CSAPPIAAKQETQYF. CDR3 in DNA: TGCAGTGCCCCCCCGATAGCGGCAAAACAAGAGACCCAGTACTTC.

This chain joins TRBV7-9 and TRBJ2-1; 13 nucleotides line up with TRBD2. Germline V gene lookup returns CDR1 SEHNR and CDR2 FQNEAQ (reference sequence). Trimming at V came to 1 base and at J to 8 bases, leaving 8 bases not matched to a gene. The CDR3 sequence is 17 residues long. The DNA of the CDR3 is TGTGCCAGCAGCTTAGGGGGCGGGACTAGCGGGATATATGAGCAGTTCTTC. Amino acids: CASSLGGGTSGIYEQFF.

This clonotype has only a few counts. V usage is TRBV6-1 and J usage is TRBJ2-2, with a weak D call TRBD2 (6 bases). CDR1 is MNHNS and CDR2 is SASEGT in the germline V gene. The V and J ends lost 7 bases and 7 bases respectively, with 19 bases between them. The CDR3 is made up of 15 amino acids. CDR3 loop: CASTHPGGRSGELFF. The CDR3, as DNA: TGTGCCAGCACCCACCCCGGGGGTCGGAGCGGGGAGCTGTTTTTT.

This clonotype showed up just a few times. The chain carries TRBV19 and TRBJ1-5, with 7 bases matching TRBD1. The V gene's germline CDR1 is LNHDA and CDR2 SQIVND (reference sequence). The length of the CDR3 is 13 residues. J gave up 7 bases and V 3 bases, and 3 bases lay outside the gene matches. The CDR3 reads CASSIEGAQPQHF. CDR3 DNA: TGTGCCAGTAGTATTGAGGGGGCGCAGCCCCAGCATTTT.